These T cell receptor beta chains were read from a single sample in a study of graft-versus-host responses after intestinal transplantation. Data came from immunoSEQ multiplex PCR; TCRdb stores just in-frame clones and leaves some out. The data show just under 85,000 clones, around 93% seen once. These receptors' targets are unknown. The sequenced sample was unstimulated CD8+ T cells sorted from spleen or lymph node cells, obtained before transplant. Receptors were obtained from a human donor who was the organ donor for an intestinal transplant. Each CDR3 is given with its conserved first and last residue. A D gene is named only where the DNA matches it firmly. Clone size is given for some rows only: seen once, a few or many times, or a class if the clone is expanded.

V	J	D	size	CDR3	DNA
TRBV5-6	TRBJ2-7	NA	NA	CASSLAARHEQYF	TGTGCCAGCAGCTTGGCGGCACGCCACGAGCAGTACTTC
TRBV5-4	TRBJ2-2	TRBD1	NA	CASSLEQGVSGELFF	TGTGCCAGCAGCTTGGAACAGGGGGTGAGCGGGGAGCTGTTTTTT
TRBV11-2	TRBJ2-1	TRBD1	NA	CASSPDRVWAYNEQFF	TGTGCCAGCAGCCCCGACAGGGTTTGGGCTTACAATGAGCAGTTCTTC
TRBV2	TRBJ1-6	NA	NA	CASSYPHSSYNSPLHF	TGTGCCAGCAGTTACCCCCATAGCTCCTATAATTCACCCCTCCACTTT
TRBV2	TRBJ1-2	NA	once	CASSEPGANYGYTF	TGTGCCAGCAGTGAACCGGGGGCGAACTATGGCTACACCTTC
TRBV7-9	TRBJ2-5	TRBD2	NA	CASSLSSSGIQETQYF	TGTGCCAGCAGCTTATCGTCTAGCGGGATCCAAGAGACCCAGTACTTC
TRBV6-5	TRBJ1-2	TRBD1	NA	CASSYGTGHYGYTF	TGTGCCAGCAGTTACGGGACAGGGCACTATGGCTACACCTTC
TRBV9	TRBJ2-3	NA	few	CASSVSEGGADTQYF	TGTGCCAGCAGCGTATCAGAAGGGGGAGCAGATACGCAGTATTTT
TRBV19	TRBJ2-3	NA	NA	CASSPSGHITSGTDTQYF	TGTGCCAGTAGTCCTTCGGGGCACATAACCTCTGGCACAGATACGCAGTATTTT
TRBV9	TRBJ2-7	NA	once	CASSGTAPGDEQYF	TGTGCCAGCAGCGGGACAGCCCCTGGAGACGAGCAGTACTTC
TRBV2	TRBJ2-7	NA	NA	CASSRSFSEQYF	TGTGCCAGCAGTAGGAGCTTTTCCGAGCAGTACTTC
TRBV6-5	TRBJ2-7	NA	NA	CASSGTGVREQYF	TGTGCCAGCAGTGGGACGGGCGTTCGGGAGCAGTACTTC
TRBV20-1	TRBJ1-4	NA	NA	CSAPLEKLFF	TGCAGTGCTCCTCTAGAAAAACTGTTTTTT
TRBV10-2	TRBJ1-4	NA	NA	CAPLAEKLFF	TGCGCCCCCCTGGCCGAAAAACTGTTTTTT